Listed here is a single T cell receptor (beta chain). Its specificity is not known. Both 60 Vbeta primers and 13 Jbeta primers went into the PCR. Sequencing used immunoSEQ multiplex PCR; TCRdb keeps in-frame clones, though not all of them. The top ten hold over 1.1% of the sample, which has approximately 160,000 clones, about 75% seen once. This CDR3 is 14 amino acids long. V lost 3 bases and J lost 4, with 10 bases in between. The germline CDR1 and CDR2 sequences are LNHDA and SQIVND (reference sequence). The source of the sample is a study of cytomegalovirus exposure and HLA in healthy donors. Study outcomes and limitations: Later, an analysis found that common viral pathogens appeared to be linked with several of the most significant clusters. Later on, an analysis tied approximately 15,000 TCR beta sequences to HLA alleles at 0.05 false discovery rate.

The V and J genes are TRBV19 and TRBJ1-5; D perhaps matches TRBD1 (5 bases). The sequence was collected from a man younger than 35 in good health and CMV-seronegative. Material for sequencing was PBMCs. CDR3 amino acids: CASSIRAGNQPQHF. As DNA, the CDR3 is TGTGCCAGTAGTATTAGGGCAGGGAATCAGCCCCAGCATTTT.